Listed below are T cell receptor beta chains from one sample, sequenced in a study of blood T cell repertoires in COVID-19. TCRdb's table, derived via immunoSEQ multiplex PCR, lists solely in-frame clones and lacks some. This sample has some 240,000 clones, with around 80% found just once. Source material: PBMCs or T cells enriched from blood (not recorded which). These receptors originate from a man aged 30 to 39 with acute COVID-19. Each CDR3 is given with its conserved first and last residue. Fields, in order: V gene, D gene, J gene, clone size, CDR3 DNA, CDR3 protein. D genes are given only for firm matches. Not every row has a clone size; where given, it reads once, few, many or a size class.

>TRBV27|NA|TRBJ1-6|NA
TGTGCCAGCAGAACGGACTATTCACCCCTCCACTTT
CASRTDYSPLHF
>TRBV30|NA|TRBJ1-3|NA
TGTGCCTGGAGTGGAACCCAGGGGTATGGAAACACCATATATTTT
CAWSGTQGYGNTIYF
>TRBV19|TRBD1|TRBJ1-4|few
TGTGCCAGTAAAAGCCCAGGGGGCAGGAATGAAAAACTGTTTTTT
CASKSPGGRNEKLFF
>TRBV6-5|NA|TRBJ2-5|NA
TGTGCCAGCAGTTACTCGGTCGGGGACCAGTACTTC
CASSYSVGDQYF
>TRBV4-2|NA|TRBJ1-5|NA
TGTGCCAGCAGCCCAGCGACAGGCAATCAGCCCCAGCATTTT
CASSPATGNQPQHF
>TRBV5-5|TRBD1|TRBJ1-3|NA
TGTGCCAGCAGCGCAGGGGGTACCTCTGGAAACACCATATATTTT
CASSAGGTSGNTIYF
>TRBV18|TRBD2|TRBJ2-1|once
TGTGCCAGCTCACCAGGTAATAGCGGGAGCCCTACCTACAATGAGCAGTTCTTC
CASSPGNSGSPTYNEQFF
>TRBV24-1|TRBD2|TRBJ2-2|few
TGTGCCACCAGTGATAGGCGACTAGCGGGGGGTGCCGGGGAGCTGTTTTTT
CATSDRRLAGGAGELFF
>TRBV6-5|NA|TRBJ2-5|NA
TGTGCCAGCAGTTTAACCGCAGATCAAGAGACCCAGTACTTC
CASSLTADQETQYF
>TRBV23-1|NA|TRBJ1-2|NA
TGCGCCAGCAGTCACCCCCCCCCGAACTATGGCTACACCTTC
CASSHPPPNYGYTF
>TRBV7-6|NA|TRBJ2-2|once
TGTGCCAGCAGCTTGGGAACGAGGGGGACCACCGGGGAGCTGTTTTTT
CASSLGTRGTTGELFF
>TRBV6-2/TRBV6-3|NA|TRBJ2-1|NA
TGTGCCAGCAGTTACGAAGGAGATGAGCAGTTCTTC
CASSYEGDEQFF
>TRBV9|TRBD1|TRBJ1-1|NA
TGTGCCAGCAGCGCCCTCAACCAGGGGGGCACTGAAGCTTTCTTT
CASSALNQGGTEAFF
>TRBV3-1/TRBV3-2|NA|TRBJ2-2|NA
TGTGCCAGCAGCCACAATGCGAGGAGGAACACCGGGGAGCTGTTTTTT
CASSHNARRNTGELFF
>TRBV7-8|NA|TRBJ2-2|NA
TGTGCCAGCAGCTTATTTCAGCCAGGGGAGTTCGTCACCGGGGAGCTGTTTTTT
CASSLFQPGEFVTGELFF
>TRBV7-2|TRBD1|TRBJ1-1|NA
TGTGCCAGCAGCCGCGCCGGGACAGGGGGCACTGAAGCTTTCTTT
CASSRAGTGGTEAFF
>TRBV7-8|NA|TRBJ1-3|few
TGTGCCAGCAGCCCCCAAGGACAGTCTGGAAACACCATATATTTT
CASSPQGQSGNTIYF
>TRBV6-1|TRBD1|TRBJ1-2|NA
TGTGCCAGCAGTAAAGTTGGGACAGGGGCCCTCTATGGCTACACCTTC
CASSKVGTGALYGYTF
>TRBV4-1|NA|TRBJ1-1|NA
TGCGCCAGCAGCCAAGATTATCCGCGGAACACTGAAGCTTTCTTT
CASSQDYPRNTEAFF
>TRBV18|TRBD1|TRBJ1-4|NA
TGTGCCAGCTCCCAAGACAGGGAAAGACTGTTTTTT
CASSQDRERLFF
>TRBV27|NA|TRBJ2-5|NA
TGTGCCAGCAGTTCTGGGGCGACTTCCAACCCGGCACTGGAGACCCAGTACTTC
CASSSGATSNPALETQYF
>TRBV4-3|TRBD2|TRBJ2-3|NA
TGCGCCAGCAGCCAAGATTGGGGCGGGAGTGGGAATACGCAGTATTTT
CASSQDWGGSGNTQYF
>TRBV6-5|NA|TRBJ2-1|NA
TGTGCCAGCAAGAGATCCTACAATGAGCAGTTCTTC
CASKRSYNEQFF
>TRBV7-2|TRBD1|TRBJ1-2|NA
TGTGCCAGCAACTTATATTCGACAGGGTCAACTTTATATGGCTACACCTTC
CASNLYSTGSTLYGYTF
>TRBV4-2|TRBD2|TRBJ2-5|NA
TGTGCCAGCAGCCCAAGTAGCGGGAGAAGGCAAGAGACCCAGTACTTC
CASSPSSGRRQETQYF
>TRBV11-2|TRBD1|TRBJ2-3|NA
TGTGCCAGCAGCTTATCGGGACAGCTTAGCACAGATACGCAGTATTTT
CASSLSGQLSTDTQYF
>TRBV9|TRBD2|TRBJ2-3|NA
TGTGCCAGCAGCGGCCCCCCGACTAGCGGGAGCGGAGATACGCAGTATTTT
CASSGPPTSGSGDTQYF
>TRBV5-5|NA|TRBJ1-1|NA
TGTGCCAGCAGCTTGGAGCGCAACACTGAAGCTTTCTTT
CASSLERNTEAFF
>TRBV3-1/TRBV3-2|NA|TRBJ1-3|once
TGTGCCAGCAGCTCCCGAACGCGGGACACCATATATTTT
CASSSRTRDTIYF
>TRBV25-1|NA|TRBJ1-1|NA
TGTGCCAGCAGTCTCCCTGGGGGGGGCACTGAAGCTTTCTTT
CASSLPGGGTEAFF
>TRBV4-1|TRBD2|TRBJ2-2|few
TGCGCCAGCAGCCAAGGCGGGAGGGCCGGAGACACCGGGGAGCTGTTTTTT
CASSQGGRAGDTGELFF
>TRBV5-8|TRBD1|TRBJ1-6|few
TGTGCCAGCAGCCCGGGACAGGGAGGGTCACCCCTCCACTTT
CASSPGQGGSPLHF
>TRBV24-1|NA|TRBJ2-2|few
TGTGCCACCAGTGACCCGGACTCTCCGGGGTCCGGGGAGCTGTTTTTT
CATSDPDSPGSGELFF
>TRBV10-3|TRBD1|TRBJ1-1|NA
TGTGCCATCAGCCTACAGGGGTTGAACACTGAAGCTTTCTTT
CAISLQGLNTEAFF
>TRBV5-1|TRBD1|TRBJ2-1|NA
TGCGCCAGCAGCTTGGCCCCCCGACAGGGGGACAATGAGCAGTTCTTC
CASSLAPRQGDNEQFF
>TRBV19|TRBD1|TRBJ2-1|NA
TGTGCCAGTAGTTGGACAGGGGGCGAGGACTCCTACAATGAGCAGTTCTTC
CASSWTGGEDSYNEQFF
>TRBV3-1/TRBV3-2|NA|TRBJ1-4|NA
TGTGCCAGCAGCCAAGAATGGAGCGGACGGAATTCTAATGAAAAACTGTTTTTT
CASSQEWSGRNSNEKLFF
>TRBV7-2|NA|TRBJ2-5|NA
TGTGCCAGCAGCATTACGTGGCTAGCTTCTAGAGAGACCCAGTACTTC
CASSITWLASRETQYF
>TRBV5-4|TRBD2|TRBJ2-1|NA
TGTGCCAGCAGCCTGGGACTAGCGGGGGTCAATGAGCAGTTCTTC
CASSLGLAGVNEQFF
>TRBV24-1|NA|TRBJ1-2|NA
TGTGCCACCAGTGAAGCAGGAAAAGCTAACTATGGCTACACCTTC
CATSEAGKANYGYTF
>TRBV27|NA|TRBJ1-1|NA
TGTGCCAGCAGTTTTCTTACCAGTACTGAAGCTTTCTTT
CASSFLTSTEAFF
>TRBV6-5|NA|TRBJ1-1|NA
TGTGCCAGCAAAAGAAGCACAGCGAACACTGAAGCTTTCTTT
CASKRSTANTEAFF
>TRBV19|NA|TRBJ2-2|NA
TGTGCCAGTAGTATGGGCAGCCCCACCGGGGAGCTGTTTTTT
CASSMGSPTGELFF
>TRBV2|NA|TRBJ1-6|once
TGTGCCAGCAGCCTTGGAGGTAATTCACCCCTCCACTTT
CASSLGGNSPLHF
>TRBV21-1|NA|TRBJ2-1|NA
TGTGCCAGCTGCAAAAAGGGAGCGGTATACAATGAGCAGTTCTTC
CASCKKGAVYNEQFF
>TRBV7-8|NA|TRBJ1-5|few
TGTGCCAGCAGCTTATCCAGGGGCTTTGGTCAGCCCCAGCATTTT
CASSLSRGFGQPQHF
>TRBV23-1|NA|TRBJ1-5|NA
TGCGCCAGCAGCCCCCGGGGGAGTAGCAATCAGCCCCAGCATTTT
CASSPRGSSNQPQHF
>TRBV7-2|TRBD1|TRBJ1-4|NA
TGTGCCAGCAGCGCCAGGACAGGTGTTAGTGAAAAACTGTTTTTT
CASSARTGVSEKLFF
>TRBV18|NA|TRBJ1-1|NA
TGTGCCAGCTCACAAGGACAGCCTTCTGAAGCTTTCTTT
CASSQGQPSEAFF
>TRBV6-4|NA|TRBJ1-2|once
TGTGCCAGCAGTGACGGGCAGGGGAGAGGCTATGGCTACACCTTC
CASSDGQGRGYGYTF
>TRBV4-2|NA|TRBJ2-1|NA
TGTGCCAGCAGCCAAGGGAGACAGTCGTCCAATGAGCAGTTCTTC
CASSQGRQSSNEQFF
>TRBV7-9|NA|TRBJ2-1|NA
TGTGCCAGCACCCCGCCGAGCTCCTACAATGAGCAGTTCTTC
CASTPPSSYNEQFF
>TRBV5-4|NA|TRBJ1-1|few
TGTGCCAGCAGCTCTGGACGAGGGGGTTGGACTGAAGCTTTCTTT
CASSSGRGGWTEAFF
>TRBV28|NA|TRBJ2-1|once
TGTGCCAGCAGCTCCGGGACAAGACACAATGAGCAGTTCTTC
CASSSGTRHNEQFF